One and the same sample provided the 28 T cell receptor beta chains below, sequenced in a study of blood T cell repertoires in COVID-19. Clones were sequenced by immunoSEQ multiplex PCR, and TCRdb holds only the in-frame ones, with some missing. There are about 160,000 clones in the sample; over 75% occur only once, and around 6.7% lies in the top ten. Sequenced: PBMCs or T cells enriched from blood (not recorded which). All receptors come from a woman aged 45-59 years who had recovered from COVID-19.

CDR3 sequence (DNA): TGTGCCAGCAGTTTTGAAGGGACAGGGGGTTACGAGCAGTACTTC. Translating gives CASSFEGTGGYEQYF. The V gene is TRBV27, the J gene TRBJ2-7; TRBD1 matches at 11 bases. Trimming removed 3 bases from V and 4 bases from J; junction bases left unmatched: 5. The CDR3 runs 15 residues. Germline values: CDR1 MNHEY, CDR2 SMNVEV (reference sequence).

The gene calls are TRBV11-3 and TRBJ1-5, with D tentatively TRBD1 (5 bases). The CDR3 sequence is 13 residues long. The V gene lost 1 base and the J gene lost 5 bases, with 6 bases spanning the gap. The V gene's germline CDR1 is SGHNT and CDR2 YENEEA. In DNA, the CDR3 is TGTGCCAGCAGCTTAGGACAGCATCAGCCCCAGCATTTT. Encoded protein: CASSLGQHQPQHF.

The chain is built from TRBV2 and TRBJ2-2; 9 bases map to TRBD2. The V segment lost 7 bases and the J segment 8 bases; nucleotides outside the gene matches: 11. There are 15 residues in the CDR3. The germline CDR1 and CDR2 sequences are SNHLY and FYNNEI. CDR3 DNA sequence: TGTGCCAGCATGTACTTAGCGGGGGTGCCGGGGGAGCTGTTTTTT. Protein: CASMYLAGVPGELFF.

CDR3 protein: CASSPPRGRGLYEQYF. The CDR3 nucleotides are TGTGCCAGTAGTCCCCCCCGGGGCAGGGGGCTCTACGAGCAGTACTTC. The rearrangement uses TRBV19 and TRBJ2-7; 8 bases fit TRBD1. Germline V CDR1 and CDR2: LNHDA, SQIVND (reference sequence). V was clipped by 5 bases and J by 3 bases; unmatched bases: 12. This CDR3 has 16 residues.

V gene TRBV7-9 combines with J gene TRBJ2-1; 9 positions agree with TRBD2. This CDR3 has 15 residues. The J segment lost 6 bases and the V segment lost 2 bases, leaving 5 bases of the junction unmatched. The germline V gene has CDR1 SEHNR and CDR2 FQNEAQ (reference sequence). The CDR3 here is CASSLSRGGANEQFF. DNA of the CDR3: TGTGCCAGCAGCTTAAGTCGCGGGGGGGCCAATGAGCAGTTCTTC.

J is TRBJ1-5 and V is TRBV19, with TRBD1 matching over 8 bases. CDR3 length: 17 amino acids. Germline V lookup: CDR1 LNHDA, CDR2 SQIVND (reference sequence). V was clipped by 1 base and J by 1 base; unmatched bases: 6. The CDR3 protein is CASSIGDRLRSNQPQHF. The CDR3 DNA is TGTGCCAGTAGTATAGGGGACAGGTTACGAAGCAATCAGCCCCAGCATTTT. Drawing the rest from reference TRBV19 and TRBJ1-5, the complete variable domain is DGGITQSPKYLFRKEGQNVTLSCEQNLNHDAMYWYRQDPGQGLRLIYYSQIVNDFQKGDIAEGYSVSREKKESFPLTVTSAQKNPTAFYLCASSIGDRLRSNQPQHFGDGTRLSIL.

The rearrangement links TRBV9 to TRBJ2-7; TRBD2 is a possible D gene (5 bases). CDR3 size: 14 residues. Germline assignment: CDR1 SGDLS and CDR2 YYNGEE. The V end was cut by 3 bases, the J end by 2 bases, with 12 bases between. The CDR3 DNA sequence: TGTGCCAGCAGCGAGAGGGCGGCAACCTACGAGCAGTACTTC. It is translated as CASSERAATYEQYF.

The chain carries TRBV19 and TRBJ1-2; 7 bases line up with TRBD1. The CDR3 is 11 amino acids. Trimming cost V 9 bases and J 8 bases; bases outside gene matches: 6. Germline loops: CDR1 LNHDA, CDR2 SQIVND (reference sequence). CDR3 sequence: CASDRERGYTF. In DNA form, the CDR3 reads TGTGCCAGCGACAGGGAACGAGGCTACACCTTC. The complete variable domain, with remaining parts taken from reference TRBV19 and TRBJ1-2, reads DGGITQSPKYLFRKEGQNVTLSCEQNLNHDAMYWYRQDPGQGLRLIYYSQIVNDFQKGDIAEGYSVSREKKESFPLTVTSAQKNPTAFYLCASDRERGYTFGSGTRLTVV.

The chain combines TRBV24-1 with TRBJ2-1; 8 nucleotides agree with TRBD1. V trimming: 5 bases; J trimming: 0 bases; junction bases outside the gene matches: 2. Germline lookup yields CDR1 KGHDR and CDR2 SFDVKD. The CDR3 runs to 15 residues. This CDR3 is CATSGQGYSYNEQFF. CDR3 nucleotides: TGTGCCACCAGTGGACAGGGGTACTCCTACAATGAGCAGTTCTTC.

The genes are TRBV7-4 and TRBJ1-3; TRBD1 might be the D (6 bases). The germline V gene encodes CDR1 SGHVT and CDR2 SQSDAQ. This CDR3 region has 20 residues. Between the trimmed V and J ends, which lost 5 bases and 0 bases, there was a span of 26 bases. CDR3 residues: CASSTKEEGQHPSSGNTIYF. DNA for the CDR3: TGTGCCAGCAGCACTAAAGAAGAGGGACAACATCCGAGCTCTGGAAACACCATATATTTT.

V is TRBV7-3 and J is TRBJ2-5; a weak D match, TRBD1 (6 bases). V lost 1 base and J lost 5, with 17 bases in between. The CDR3 is 16 residues long. The germline CDR1 and CDR2 sequences are SGHTA and FQGTGA. The CDR3 sequence is CASSLNSGQSFETQYF. The CDR3 bases are TGTGCCAGCAGCTTAAATTCCGGACAGTCTTTCGAGACCCAGTACTTC. Combining the CDR3 with reference TRBV7-3 and TRBJ2-5 gives the whole variable domain GAGVSQTPSNKVTEKGKYVELRCDPISGHTALYWYRQSLGQGPEFLIYFQGTGAADDSGLPNDRFFAVRPEGSVSTLKIQRTERGDSAVYLCASSLNSGQSFETQYFGPGTRLLVL.

This clone was seen only a few times. The chain is built from TRBV5-1 and TRBJ1-2; tentative D call: TRBD1 (5 bases). Trimming took 4 bases from V and 11 from J, leaving 15 bases between them. The CDR3 loop spans 12 amino acids. Germline values: CDR1 SGHRS, CDR2 YFSETQ. CDR3 amino acids: CASSQGPLGYTF. The CDR3 DNA sequence: TGCGCCAGCAGCCAGGGCCCCCTGGGGTACACCTTC.

This chain links TRBV11-3 with TRBJ1-1, with TRBD1 as a possible D gene (5 bases). Germline loops: CDR1 SGHNT, CDR2 YENEEA. CDR3 length equals 15 residues. V was clipped by 3 bases and J by 2 bases, with 13 bases between them. The CDR3, as DNA: TGTGCCAGCAGCTTTGGTGGGGGGAAAAACACTGAAGCTTTCTTT. Protein: CASSFGGGKNTEAFF. The full variable domain, its missing parts supplied by reference TRBV11-3 and TRBJ1-1, is EAGVVQSPRYKIIEKKQPVAFWCNPISGHNTLYWYLQNLGQGPELLIRYENEEAVDDSQLPKDRFSAERLKGVDSTLKIQPAELGDSAVYLCASSFGGGKNTEAFFGQGTRLTVV.

The V gene is TRBV27, the J gene TRBJ2-7, with 9 nucleotides matching TRBD1. The CDR3 totals 15 residues. Germline CDR1 and CDR2: MNHEY and SMNVEV (reference sequence). The ends lost 6 bases at V and 7 bases at J; junction bases unmatched: 13. CDR3 in DNA: TGTGCCAGCAGGAGCAGTAAGGACAGGGGCGGTGAGCAGTACTTC. This codes for CASRSSKDRGGEQYF.

The CDR3 sequence is CASSGQGYYGYTF. The DNA of the CDR3 is TGTGCCAGCAGTGGACAGGGGTACTATGGCTACACCTTC. The chain is built from TRBV2 and TRBJ1-2; 8 bases line up with TRBD1. V shed 4 bases, J shed 3 bases, and the junction held 1 base outside the gene matches. The V gene's germline CDR1 is SNHLY and CDR2 FYNNEI. This CDR3 is built from 13 residues.

V gene TRBV7-2 combines with J gene TRBJ2-2; no firm D call. From germline, CDR1 is SGHTA and CDR2 FQGNSA. The V gene lost 1 base and the J gene lost 4 bases, with 4 bases spanning the gap. The CDR3 has 13 amino acids. This chain's CDR3 is CASSLDGTGELFF. In DNA, the CDR3 is TGTGCCAGCAGCTTAGACGGCACCGGGGAGCTGTTTTTT.

V is TRBV5-1 and J is TRBJ2-2; D unclear. V lost 10 bases and J 7 bases, leaving 17 bases between the germline ends. The CDR3 loop spans 13 amino acids. Germline loops: CDR1 SGHRS, CDR2 YFSETQ. The chain's CDR3 is CAGSMAVDGELFF. The CDR3 region has the DNA TGCGCCGGTTCCATGGCGGTTGACGGGGAGCTGTTTTTT.

This chain uses TRBV18 with TRBJ2-4, with 10 nucleotides matching TRBD1. CDR1 and CDR2 (germline): KGHSH, LQKENI. V lost 1 base to trimming and J lost 6 bases; unmatched junction nucleotides: 9. The CDR3 extends over 17 amino acids. The chain's CDR3 is CASSPQGTGVQLNIQYF. The CDR3 coding sequence is TGTGCCAGCTCACCACAAGGGACAGGGGTCCAGTTAAACATTCAGTACTTC.

CDR3 DNA sequence: TGCAGTGCTCGGGACAGTGGCTACACCTTC. This translates into CSARDSGYTF. This chain connects TRBV20-1 to TRBJ1-2; 7 bases line up with TRBD1. Per the germline V gene, CDR1 is DFQATT and CDR2 is SNEGSKA (reference sequence). The CDR3 contains 10 residues. V shed 5 bases and J 7 bases; nucleotides not matched to a gene: 1.

In its sample, this clone was seen once. V and J are TRBV5-1 and TRBJ1-2, with 9 bases lining up with TRBD1. The germline CDR1 and CDR2 sequences are SGHRS and YFSETQ. The CDR3 is made up of 15 amino acids. Losses at the gene ends were 3 bases for V and 4 bases for J; bases not matched to a gene: 7. CDR3 nucleotide sequence: TGCGCCAGCAGCTCCGGACAGGGGACTGTCTATGGCTACACCTTC. Its protein is CASSSGQGTVYGYTF.

V and J are TRBV18 and TRBJ1-1; D is possibly TRBD1 (6 bases). V was pared by 2 bases and J by 4 bases, with 14 bases between. The CDR3 covers 15 residues. The germline CDR1 and CDR2 sequences are KGHSH and LQKENI. The DNA of the CDR3 is TGTGCCAGCTCACCAGTTGTACAGGGAGTCACTGAAGCTTTCTTT. Protein: CASSPVVQGVTEAFF.

The rearrangement uses TRBV19 and TRBJ1-1; TRBD1 matches 8 bases. Germline assignment: CDR1 LNHDA and CDR2 SQIVND (reference sequence). The CDR3 length is 15 residues. V dropped 3 bases and J dropped 4; count of bases not matched to a gene: 7. CDR3 in DNA: TGTGCCAGTAGTATCCAACTGACAGGGGTCACTGAAGCTTTCTTT. Translating it yields CASSIQLTGVTEAFF.

This clone was counted a few times. The rearrangement uses TRBV2 and TRBJ2-7; D unclear. The CDR3 runs 13 residues. Trimming removed 5 bases from V and 1 base from J, with 9 bases in between. Germline values: CDR1 SNHLY, CDR2 FYNNEI. The CDR3 DNA reads TGTGCCAGCAGTCCGCGGATGTCCTACGAGCAGTACTTC. Its translation: CASSPRMSYEQYF.

For the CDR3, the DNA is TGTGCCAGCAGCTTAGTTAGGGCGGGGACCTACGAGCAGTACTTC. It codes for CASSLVRAGTYEQYF. This chain links TRBV7-8 with TRBJ2-7, with TRBD2 as a possible D gene (6 bases). CDR3 length: 15 residues. V shed 1 base and J shed 2 bases, with 12 bases lying between them. CDR1 is SGHVS and CDR2 is FQNEAQ in the germline V gene. The full variable domain, completed using reference TRBV7-8 and TRBJ2-7, is GAGVSQSPRYKVAKRGQDVALRCDPISGHVSLFWYQQALGQGPEFLTYFQNEAQLDKSGLPSDRFFAERPEGSVSTLKIQRTQQEDSAVYLCASSLVRAGTYEQYFGPGTRLTVT.

The rearrangement joins TRBV6-5 to TRBJ1-5; maybe TRBD1 (6 bases). CDR1 and CDR2 from the germline V gene are MNHEY and SVGAGI. This CDR3 has 14 amino acids. Deletions cut 2 bases from V and 7 bases from J, with 12 bases between. This chain's CDR3 is CASSYTGIHQPQHF. The CDR3 DNA reads as TGTGCCAGCAGTTACACAGGGATTCACCAGCCCCAGCATTTT.

This chain joins TRBV19 and TRBJ1-4; D possibly corresponds to TRBD1 (5 bases). There are 16 residues in the CDR3. With 5 bases removed from V and 1 base from J, the gap between germline ends came to 14 bases. The V gene's germline CDR1 is LNHDA and CDR2 SQIVND (reference sequence). The CDR3 DNA is TGTGCCAGTAGTCCCCGTAGGGGTGGAACTAATGAAAAACTGTTTTTT. Protein product: CASSPRRGGTNEKLFF.

V usage is TRBV27 and J usage is TRBJ2-7; 11 bases are a match to TRBD2. V shed 6 bases and J 5 bases; nucleotides not matched to a gene: 9. Germline CDR1 reads MNHEY; CDR2 reads SMNVEV (reference sequence). This CDR3 contains 15 residues. The CDR3 protein is CASRSGTSGLHEQYF. The CDR3 DNA reads as TGTGCCAGCAGGTCCGGGACTAGCGGTTTGCACGAGCAGTACTTC.

Only one count was recorded for this clone. The chain has TRBV18 and TRBJ2-7, with 14 bases matching TRBD2. Germline-derived CDR1 and CDR2 are KGHSH and LQKENI. After removal of 4 bases from V and 3 bases from J, the junction contained 8 bases not matched to a gene. The CDR3 runs 17 residues. The CDR3 DNA is TGTGCCAGCTCACGGACTAGCGGGGGGCTACATATCTACGAGCAGTACTTC. It encodes CASSRTSGGLHIYEQYF.